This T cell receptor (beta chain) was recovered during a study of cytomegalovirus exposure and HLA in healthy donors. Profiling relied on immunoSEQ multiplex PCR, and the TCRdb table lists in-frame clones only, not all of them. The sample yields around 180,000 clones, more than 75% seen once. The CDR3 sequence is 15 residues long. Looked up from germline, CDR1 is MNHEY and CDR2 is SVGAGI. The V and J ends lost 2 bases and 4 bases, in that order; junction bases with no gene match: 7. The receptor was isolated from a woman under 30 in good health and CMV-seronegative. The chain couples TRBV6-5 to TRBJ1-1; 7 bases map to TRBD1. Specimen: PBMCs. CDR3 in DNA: TGTGCCAGCAGTTACGGACAGGTGGGAGTCACTGAAGCTTTCTTT. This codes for CASSYGQVGVTEAFF.